One sample yielded the 8 T cell receptor beta chains listed below, sequenced in a study of vaccination effects on CD4 cells after COVID-19 (dated by TCRdb to between 2021 and 2022). Library prep was done by the immunoSEQ multiplex PCR assay. TCRdb re-hosts the immuneACCESS table, in-frame sequences only. Its copies lack some clones; in the studies checked, an unresolved V gene accounts for under half of them, and the cause for the rest is not known. The sample contains approximately 61,000 clones, around four fifths of them found a single time. The biggest ten clones account for roughly 1.2% of the sample. To identify antigen-specific CD4+ T cell clonotypes by their expansion, the ViraFEST assay first stimulated PBMC with viral peptide pools and then applied TCR sequencing. After around 11 days of culture, CD4+ T cells were isolated with the EasySep CD4+ T cell isolation kit. Each participant got two doses of an mRNA SARS-CoV-2 vaccine, either BNT162b2 or mRNA-1273.

The antigens for these receptors are not known. The source material was CD4+ T cells from PBMCs cultured with HCoV-229E spike peptides, sampled after COVID-19 vaccination. The cell subset or site label on this specimen signifies: HCoV-229E spike overlapping peptide pool stimulation. The source of these receptors is a human donor who received a COVID-19 vaccine.

This chain uses TRBV19 with TRBJ2-1, with 8 bases fitting TRBD2. This CDR3 is built from 15 residues. Germline lookup yields CDR1 LNHDA and CDR2 SQIVND (reference sequence). V shed 7 bases and J 6 bases; nucleotides not matched to a gene: 11. CDR3 protein: CASIEVAGGINEQFF. The CDR3 DNA sequence: TGTGCCAGTATCGAGGTTGCGGGGGGTATCAATGAGCAGTTCTTC.

This clone showed up just a few times. The V call is TRBV3-1 (or the pseudogene TRBV3-2), the J call TRBJ1-1; D is uncertain. Germline V CDR1 and CDR2: LGHDT, YNNKEL (reference sequence). The CDR3 is 15 residues long. The germline V and J ends were trimmed by 0 bases and 2 bases, with 10 bases remaining between them. The CDR3 region is CASSQDGLANTEAFF. For the CDR3, the DNA is TGTGCCAGCAGCCAAGATGGTCTGGCAAACACTGAAGCTTTCTTT.

As regards this clone: A far larger clone differs by one base, so this is likely a read error. The rearrangement uses TRBV28 and TRBJ1-3, with 7 bases lining up with TRBD1. V lost 6 bases and J lost 2; bases outside the gene matches: 1. In germline, CDR1 is MDHEN, CDR2 SYDVKM. The CDR3 sequence is 13 residues long. The CDR3 DNA follows: TGTGCCAGCAGAACAGGGGCTGGAAACACCATATATTTT. Translating gives CASRTGAGNTIYF.

The V gene is TRBV19, the J gene TRBJ1-5, with D possibly matching TRBD1 (5 bases). Germline-derived CDR1 and CDR2 are LNHDA and SQIVND (reference sequence). V was shortened by 9 bases and J by 4 bases, with 16 bases between the two germline ends. The CDR3 spans 14 residues. The CDR3: CASWARGGNQPQHF. CDR3 DNA sequence: TGTGCCAGCTGGGCACGGGGGGGGAATCAGCCCCAGCATTTT.

The rearrangement joins TRBV7-2 to TRBJ2-5, with D perhaps assigned TRBD1 or TRBD2 (5 bases each). The CDR3 has 11 amino acids. Trimming pared 4 bases from V and 5 bases from J, leaving 5 bases between. CDR1 and CDR2 from the germline V gene are SGHTA and FQGNSA. In DNA, the CDR3 is TGTGCCAGCAGCTGGGGGGAGACCCAGTACTTC. Translated, it gives CASSWGETQYF.

V usage is TRBV5-8 and J usage is TRBJ2-3, with D perhaps TRBD2 (6 bases). Germline lookup yields CDR1 SGHTS and CDR2 YDEGEE. This CDR3 is built from 17 residues. The V gene lost 7 bases and the J gene lost 3 bases, with 24 bases spanning the gap. This CDR3 is CASPEFGFAGRTDTQYF. In DNA, the CDR3 is TGTGCCAGCCCCGAGTTCGGGTTCGCGGGGCGTACAGATACGCAGTATTTT.

This clone was recorded a few times. CDR3 nucleotide sequence: TGCGCCAGCAGCTTGCCGCGGGGGGGGATGAACACTGAAGCTTTCTTT. It yields the protein CASSLPRGGMNTEAFF. The V and J genes are TRBV5-1 and TRBJ1-1; TRBD1 might be the D (5 bases). Between the trimmed V and J ends, which lost 1 base and 0 bases, there was a span of 13 bases. In germline, CDR1 is SGHRS, CDR2 YFSETQ. CDR3 length: 16 residues.

This chain uses TRBV18 with TRBJ2-4, with D possibly being TRBD1 (5 bases). Germline V gene sequence: CDR1 KGHSH, CDR2 LQKENI. The V end lost 2 bases, the J end lost 7 bases, and 12 bases lay between the germline ends. This CDR3 is built from 14 residues. The CDR3 sequence: CASSPGAAGNIQYF. The CDR3 region has the DNA TGTGCCAGCTCACCAGGGGCGGCAGGGAACATTCAGTACTTC.